This is a list of T cell receptor beta chains from one sample in a study of blood T cell repertoires in COVID-19. Produced via immunoSEQ multiplex PCR; TCRdb's table is partial and in-frame only. The sample lists tens of thousands of clones; 65% to 90% were seen once. The sequenced sample was peripheral blood. The receptors derive from a woman over 75 with active or convalescent COVID-19. CDR3s include the opening cysteine and the closing phenylalanine or tryptophan. The D gene is left open where the match is weak. Rows give clone size only sometimes, using once, few, many, or a class for an expanded clone.

TRBD1 TRBJ2-5 TRBV29-1 . CSVLKTGSETQYF TGCAGCGTCCTTAAGACAGGGTCAGAGACCCAGTACTTC
TRBD1 TRBJ2-7 TRBV3-1/TRBV3-2 . CARGEGDRVYEQYF TGTGCCAGGGGGGAAGGGGACAGGGTCTACGAGCAGTACTTC
. TRBJ1-5 TRBV6-5 . CASSYGAGNQPQHF TGTGCCAGCAGTTACGGGGCAGGGAATCAGCCCCAGCATTTT
. TRBJ2-5 TRBV5-1 . CASSPPTPETQYF TGCGCCAGCAGCCCGCCAACTCCAGAGACCCAGTACTTC
. TRBJ1-3 TRBV15 . CATSPLSDGNTIYF TGTGCCACCAGCCCCCTATCTGATGGAAACACCATATATTTT
TRBD2 TRBJ2-2 TRBV24-1 . CATSDPAIAGVGTGELFF TGTGCCACCAGTGACCCCGCGATAGCGGGAGTGGGAACCGGGGAGCTGTTTTTT
TRBD2 TRBJ2-1 TRBV6-6 . CASSSLAGANYNEQFF TGTGCCAGCAGTTCATTAGCGGGGGCCAACTACAATGAGCAGTTCTTC
TRBD1 TRBJ2-7 TRBV18 . CASSPDGTGATSYEQYF TGTGCCAGCTCACCTGATGGGACAGGGGCGACCTCCTACGAGCAGTACTTC
. TRBJ2-1 TRBV25-1 once CASSDYTMREFF TGTGCCAGCAGTGATTATACAATGAGGGAGTTCTTC
. TRBJ2-7 TRBV7-9 . CASSLSGGGEQYF TGTGCCAGCAGCTTAAGTGGGGGCGGCGAGCAGTACTTC
TRBD1 TRBJ2-7 TRBV10-2 . CASSGQGIYEQYF TGCGCCAGCAGTGGACAGGGGATCTACGAGCAGTACTTC
TRBD2 TRBJ2-3 TRBV19 . CASSIGGRVTDTQYF TGTGCCAGTAGTATTGGCGGGAGAGTCACAGATACGCAGTATTTT
. TRBJ2-1 TRBV6-2/TRBV6-3 few CASSYSATMIYNEQFF TGTGCCAGCAGTTACTCGGCGACTATGATCTACAATGAGCAGTTCTTC
TRBD1 TRBJ1-5 TRBV7-9 few CASSPGQGKGQPQHF TGTGCCAGCAGCCCCGGACAGGGGAAGGGACAGCCCCAGCATTTT
TRBD2 TRBJ2-3 TRBV6-5 . CASRLADTQYF TGTGCCAGCAGACTAGCGGATACGCAGTATTTT
. TRBJ2-2 TRBV3-1/TRBV3-2 . CASIGFSGPTGELFF TGTGCCAGCATCGGTTTTAGCGGACCCACCGGGGAGCTGTTTTTT
TRBD1 TRBJ1-4 TRBV6-5 . CASSQTGAGSEKLFF TGTGCCAGCAGCCAAACAGGGGCGGGGAGTGAAAAACTGTTTTTT
. TRBJ2-7 TRBV25-1 . CASSLAARAEQYF TGTGCCAGCAGCCTTGCTGCCAGGGCCGAGCAGTACTTC
. TRBJ1-6 TRBV4-1 . CASSQEQGFGNNSPLHF TGCGCCAGCAGCCAAGAGCAGGGATTCGGCAATAATTCACCCCTCCACTTT
. TRBJ1-1 TRBV18 once CASSPILGSFEAFF TGTGCCAGCTCACCGATCCTTGGGAGCTTTGAAGCTTTCTTT
. TRBJ1-1 TRBV12-3/TRBV12-4 . CASSLVAEAFF TGTGCCAGCAGTTTGGTAGCTGAAGCTTTCTTT
TRBD2 TRBJ2-7 TRBV28 . CASSEGLGTYEQYF TGTGCCAGCAGTGAGGGACTAGGAACCTACGAGCAGTACTTC
. TRBJ1-2 TRBV4-1 once CASSQKPGALNYGYTF TGCGCCAGCAGCCAAAAACCAGGGGCGTTGAACTATGGCTACACCTTC
. TRBJ1-5 TRBV30 . CAWSTAGRSNQPQHF TGTGCCTGGAGCACCGCCGGGAGGAGCAATCAGCCCCAGCATTTT
. TRBJ1-2 TRBV12-3/TRBV12-4 . CASSRLGGYGYTF TGTGCCAGCAGCCGCCTTGGAGGCTATGGCTACACCTTC
TRBD2 TRBJ2-7 TRBV10-3 . CATGTSGTYEQYF TGTGCCACCGGGACTAGCGGCACCTACGAGCAGTACTTC
. TRBJ1-2 TRBV5-5 once CASSQHEYGYTF TGTGCCAGCAGCCAACACGAATATGGCTACACCTTC
TRBD2 TRBJ2-5 TRBV3-1/TRBV3-2 . CATTSGAQVTQYF TGTGCTACGACTAGCGGGGCCCAAGTGACCCAGTACTTC
TRBD1 TRBJ2-5 TRBV4-1 . CASSPGTGGLETQYF TGCGCCAGCAGCCCGGGGACAGGGGGCCTTGAGACCCAGTACTTC
. TRBJ2-7 TRBV7-9 . CASSLTGVGEQYF TGTGCCAGCAGCTTAACGGGAGTAGGCGAGCAGTACTTC
. TRBJ2-5 TRBV5-6 . CASSMNEETQYF TGTGCCAGCAGCATGAACGAGGAGACCCAGTACTTC
. TRBJ2-7 TRBV27 . CASSFKSGVSYEQYF TGTGCCAGCAGTTTCAAGAGCGGAGTCTCCTACGAGCAGTACTTC
. TRBJ1-2 TRBV19 . CASSIMGADGGYTF TGTGCCAGTAGTATAATGGGGGCCGATGGTGGCTACACCTTC
. TRBJ1-2 TRBV7-2 . CASSLGAGGTSSNYGYTF TGTGCCAGCAGCTTGGGGGCCGGAGGCACCAGCTCTAACTATGGCTACACCTTC
. TRBJ2-5 TRBV19 . CASGQGGQETQYF TGTGCCAGTGGTCAGGGGGGTCAAGAGACCCAGTACTTC
TRBD1 TRBJ2-7 TRBV11-2 . CASSPRAGGSEQYF TGTGCCAGCAGCCCACGGGCAGGGGGAAGCGAGCAGTACTTC
. TRBJ1-6 TRBV6-5 . CASRQVFADSPLHF TGTGCCAGCAGACAGGTATTCGCGGATTCACCCCTCCACTTT
TRBD1 TRBJ1-3 TRBV28 . CASSGGTGGFGNTIYF TGTGCCAGCAGTGGGGGGACAGGGGGGTTTGGAAACACCATATATTTT
TRBD2 TRBJ2-2 TRBV5-1 . CASSTLASGSTGELFF TGCGCCAGCAGCACCCTGGCTAGCGGGAGCACCGGGGAGCTGTTTTTT
. TRBJ1-5 TRBV6-5 few CASRSGSQPQHF TGTGCCAGCAGGTCAGGGTCCCAGCCCCAGCATTTT
TRBD1 TRBJ2-1 TRBV29-1 . CSVVGRGPNEQFF TGCAGCGTTGTGGGCAGGGGGCCTAATGAGCAGTTCTTC
. TRBJ1-2 TRBV4-3 . CASSQDFGEADYGYTF TGCGCCAGCAGCCAAGATTTCGGGGAAGCAGACTATGGCTACACCTTC
TRBD1 TRBJ1-2 TRBV5-1 . CASSTQSQTGGYGYTF TGCGCCAGCAGCACCCAATCCCAGACAGGGGGATATGGCTACACCTTC
. TRBJ1-2 TRBV5-8 . CASSLQGSINYGYTF TGTGCCAGCAGCTTGCAGGGGTCGATCAACTATGGCTACACCTTC
. TRBJ2-3 TRBV5-1 . CASSGGSTDTQYF TGCGCCAGCAGCGGCGGGAGCACAGATACGCAGTATTTT
TRBD2 TRBJ2-5 TRBV5-1 . CASSPTSGGEETQYF TGCGCCAGCAGCCCGACTAGCGGGGGCGAGGAGACCCAGTACTTC
TRBD1 TRBJ2-1 TRBV5-1 once CASSLDRDRIWDEQFF TGCGCCAGCAGCCTCGACCGGGACAGGATTTGGGATGAGCAGTTCTTC
. TRBJ2-1 TRBV5-5 . CASSLGVGRGERNNEQFF TGTGCCAGCAGCTTGGGAGTCGGGAGAGGGGAGAGGAACAATGAGCAGTTCTTC
. TRBJ1-2 TRBV7-9 . CASSAHQGNYGYTF TGTGCCAGCAGCGCCCATCAGGGGAACTATGGCTACACCTTC
TRBD1 TRBJ2-5 TRBV24-1 . CATSDPGQKQVETQYF TGTGCCACCAGTGACCCGGGACAGAAACAAGTGGAGACCCAGTACTTC
. TRBJ2-2 TRBV7-9 . CASSEDSNTGELFF TGTGCCAGCAGCGAGGACAGCAACACCGGGGAGCTGTTTTTT
. TRBJ1-2 TRBV5-1 . CASSITGNGYTF TGCGCCAGCAGCATTACAGGCAATGGCTACACCTTC
TRBD2 TRBJ2-7 TRBV4-2 . CASSQEASGINYEQYF TGTGCCAGCAGCCAAGAGGCTAGCGGGATTAACTACGAGCAGTACTTC
TRBD1 TRBJ2-1 TRBV10-3 . CAISDSDRDDNEQFF TGTGCCATCAGTGACTCGGACAGGGACGACAATGAGCAGTTCTTC